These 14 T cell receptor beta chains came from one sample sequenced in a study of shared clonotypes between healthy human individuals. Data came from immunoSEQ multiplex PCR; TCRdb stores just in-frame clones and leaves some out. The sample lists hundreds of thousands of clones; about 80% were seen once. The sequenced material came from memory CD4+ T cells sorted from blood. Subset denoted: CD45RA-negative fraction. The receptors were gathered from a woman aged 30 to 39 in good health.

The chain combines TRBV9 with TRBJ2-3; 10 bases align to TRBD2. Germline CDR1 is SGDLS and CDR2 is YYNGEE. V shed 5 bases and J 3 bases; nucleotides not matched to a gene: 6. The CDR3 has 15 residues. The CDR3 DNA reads TGTGCCAGCAGGGCGACTAGCGGGTATACAGATACGCAGTATTTT. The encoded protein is CASRATSGYTDTQYF. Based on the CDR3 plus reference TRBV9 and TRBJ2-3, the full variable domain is DSGVTQTPKHLITATGQRVTLRCSPRSGDLSVYWYQQSLDQGLQFLIQYYNGEERAKGNILERFSAQQFPDLHSELNLSSLELGDSALYFCASRATSGYTDTQYFGPGTRLTVL.

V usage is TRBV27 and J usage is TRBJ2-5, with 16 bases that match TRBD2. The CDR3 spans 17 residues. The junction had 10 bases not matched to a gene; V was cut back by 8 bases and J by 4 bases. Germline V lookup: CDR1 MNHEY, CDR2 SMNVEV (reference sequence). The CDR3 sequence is CASGGLAGGPGTETQYF. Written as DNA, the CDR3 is TGTGCCAGCGGGGGACTAGCGGGAGGGCCGGGGACAGAGACCCAGTACTTC.

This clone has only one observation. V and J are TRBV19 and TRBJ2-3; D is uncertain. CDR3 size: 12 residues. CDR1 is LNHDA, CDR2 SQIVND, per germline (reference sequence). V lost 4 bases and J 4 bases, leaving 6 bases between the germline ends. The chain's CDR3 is CASSTMSDTQYF. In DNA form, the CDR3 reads TGTGCCAGTAGTACTATGTCAGATACGCAGTATTTT.

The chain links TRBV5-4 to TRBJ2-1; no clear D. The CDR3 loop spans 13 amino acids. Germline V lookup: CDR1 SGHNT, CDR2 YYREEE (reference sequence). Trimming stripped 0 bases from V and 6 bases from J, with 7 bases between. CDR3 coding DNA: TGTGCCAGCAGCTTGGCCCCTAGCAATGAGCAGTTCTTC. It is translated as CASSLAPSNEQFF. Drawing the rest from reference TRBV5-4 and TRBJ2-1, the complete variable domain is ETGVTQSPTHLIKTRGQQVTLRCSSQSGHNTVSWYQQALGQGPQFIFQYYREEENGRGNFPPRFSGLQFPNYSSELNVNALELDDSALYLCASSLAPSNEQFFGPGTRLTVL.

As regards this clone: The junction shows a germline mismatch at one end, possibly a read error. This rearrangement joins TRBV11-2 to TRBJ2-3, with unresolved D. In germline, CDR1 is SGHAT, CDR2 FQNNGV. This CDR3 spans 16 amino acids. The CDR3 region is CASSLVEAIQPDTQYF. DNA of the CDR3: TGTGCCAGCAGCTTAGTAGAGGCCATTCAACCAGACACGCAGTATTTT.

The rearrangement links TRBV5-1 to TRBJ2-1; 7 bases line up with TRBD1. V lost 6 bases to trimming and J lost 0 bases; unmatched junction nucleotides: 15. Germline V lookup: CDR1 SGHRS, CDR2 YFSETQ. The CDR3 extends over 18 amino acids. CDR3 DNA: TGCGCCAGCAAAATGGTTGGGGGACAGTTGAGCTCCTACAATGAGCAGTTCTTC. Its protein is CASKMVGGQLSSYNEQFF.

CDR3 loop: CASSPRTGPGLVNEQYF. The CDR3 DNA sequence: TGTGCCAGCAGCCCCCGGACAGGACCGGGACTAGTCAACGAGCAGTACTTC. The chain links TRBV7-2 to TRBJ2-7; weak D call: TRBD2 (8 bases). CDR1 and CDR2 (germline): SGHTA, FQGNSA. The CDR3 contains 17 residues. V was trimmed by 5 bases and J by 5 bases, leaving 25 bases between them.

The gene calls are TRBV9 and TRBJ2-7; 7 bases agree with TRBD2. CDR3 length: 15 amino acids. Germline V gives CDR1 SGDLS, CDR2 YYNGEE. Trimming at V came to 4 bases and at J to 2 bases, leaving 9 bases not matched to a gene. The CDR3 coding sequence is TGTGCCAGCAGCAGTGGCGGGACTATTACCTACGAGCAGTACTTC. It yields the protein CASSSGGTITYEQYF.

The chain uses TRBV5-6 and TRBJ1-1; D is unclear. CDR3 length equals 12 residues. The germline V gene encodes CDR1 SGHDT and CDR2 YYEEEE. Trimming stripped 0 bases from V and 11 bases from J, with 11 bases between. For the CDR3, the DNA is TGTGCCAGCAGCTTGGAGGTAGGGCCCGCTTTCTTT. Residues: CASSLEVGPAFF.

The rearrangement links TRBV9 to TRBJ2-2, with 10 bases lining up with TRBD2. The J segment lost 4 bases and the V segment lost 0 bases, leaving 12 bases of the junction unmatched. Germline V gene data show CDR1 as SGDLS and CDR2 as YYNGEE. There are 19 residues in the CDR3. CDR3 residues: CASSVGRLAGVRGTGELFF. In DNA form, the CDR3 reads TGTGCCAGCAGCGTAGGGCGTCTAGCGGGAGTGAGGGGCACCGGGGAGCTGTTTTTT.

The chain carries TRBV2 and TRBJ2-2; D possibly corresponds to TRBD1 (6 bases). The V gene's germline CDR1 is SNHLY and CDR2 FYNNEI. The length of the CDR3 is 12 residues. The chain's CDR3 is CAWAGQTEELFF. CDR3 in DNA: TGTGCTTGGGCAGGACAGACTGAGGAGCTGTTTTTT.

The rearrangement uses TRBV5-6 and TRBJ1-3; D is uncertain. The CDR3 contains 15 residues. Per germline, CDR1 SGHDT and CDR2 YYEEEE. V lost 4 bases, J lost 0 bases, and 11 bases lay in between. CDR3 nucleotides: TGTGCCAGCAGCCCCAGCGGGATCTCTGGAAACACCATATATTTT. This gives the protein CASSPSGISGNTIYF. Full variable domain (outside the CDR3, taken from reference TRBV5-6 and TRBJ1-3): DAGVTQSPTHLIKTRGQQVTLRCSPKSGHDTVSWYQQALGQGPQFIFQYYEEEERQRGNFPDRFSGHQFPNYSSELNVNALLLGDSALYLCASSPSGISGNTIYFGEGSWLTVV.

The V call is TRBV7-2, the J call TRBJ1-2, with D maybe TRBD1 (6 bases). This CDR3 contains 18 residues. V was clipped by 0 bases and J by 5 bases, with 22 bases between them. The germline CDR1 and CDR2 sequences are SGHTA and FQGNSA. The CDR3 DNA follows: TGTGCCAGCAGCTTAGCCCTCCGGGACAAGGCCGATTATTATGGCTACACCTTC. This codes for CASSLALRDKADYYGYTF.

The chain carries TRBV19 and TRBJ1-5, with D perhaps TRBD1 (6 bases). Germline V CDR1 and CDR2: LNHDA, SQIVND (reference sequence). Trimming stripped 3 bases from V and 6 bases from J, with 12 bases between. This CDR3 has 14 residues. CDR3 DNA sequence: TGTGCCAGTAGTATCGGGGACACAGGTCAGCCCCAGCATTTT. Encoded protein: CASSIGDTGQPQHF.